One T cell receptor beta chain is described in this entry. The data were obtained in a study of T cell clusters in autoimmune cytopenias. Multiplex touch-down PCR amplified TRB using TRB-A and TRB-B pools in one tube. From the multiplex PCR reads, TCRdb lists one entry per CDR3 protein and no DNA. The sample data list over 9,000 distinct CDR3 sequences. This CDR3 comprises 15 residues. The germline V gene has CDR1 SGHDN and CDR2 FVKESK. Approximately 36,000 genome equivalents of blood DNA were amplified for TRB. Sequenced input: peripheral blood. This receptor was identified in a human donor with an autoimmune cytopenia or autoimmune hepatitis (not recorded which). The V gene is TRBV14, the J gene TRBJ2-7; the TCRdb call, TRBD1, lacks DNA for checking. CDR3 in amino acids: CASSQVRTGSGEQYF.